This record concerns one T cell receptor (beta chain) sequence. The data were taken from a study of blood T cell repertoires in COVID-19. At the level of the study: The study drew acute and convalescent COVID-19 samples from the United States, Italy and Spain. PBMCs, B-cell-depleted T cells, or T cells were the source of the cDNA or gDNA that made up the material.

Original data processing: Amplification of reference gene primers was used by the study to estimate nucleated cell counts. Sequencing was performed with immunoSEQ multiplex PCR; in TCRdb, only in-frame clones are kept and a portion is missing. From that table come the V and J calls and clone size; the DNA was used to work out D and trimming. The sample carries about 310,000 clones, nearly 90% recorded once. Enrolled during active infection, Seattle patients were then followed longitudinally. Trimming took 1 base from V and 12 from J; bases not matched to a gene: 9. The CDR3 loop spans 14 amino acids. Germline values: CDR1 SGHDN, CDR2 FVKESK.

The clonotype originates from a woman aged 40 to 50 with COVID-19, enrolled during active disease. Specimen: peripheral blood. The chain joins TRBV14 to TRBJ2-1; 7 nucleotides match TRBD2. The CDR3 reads CASSQGVREWWQFF. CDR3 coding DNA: TGTGCCAGCAGCCAAGGGGTGCGGGAGTGGTGGCAGTTCTTC.